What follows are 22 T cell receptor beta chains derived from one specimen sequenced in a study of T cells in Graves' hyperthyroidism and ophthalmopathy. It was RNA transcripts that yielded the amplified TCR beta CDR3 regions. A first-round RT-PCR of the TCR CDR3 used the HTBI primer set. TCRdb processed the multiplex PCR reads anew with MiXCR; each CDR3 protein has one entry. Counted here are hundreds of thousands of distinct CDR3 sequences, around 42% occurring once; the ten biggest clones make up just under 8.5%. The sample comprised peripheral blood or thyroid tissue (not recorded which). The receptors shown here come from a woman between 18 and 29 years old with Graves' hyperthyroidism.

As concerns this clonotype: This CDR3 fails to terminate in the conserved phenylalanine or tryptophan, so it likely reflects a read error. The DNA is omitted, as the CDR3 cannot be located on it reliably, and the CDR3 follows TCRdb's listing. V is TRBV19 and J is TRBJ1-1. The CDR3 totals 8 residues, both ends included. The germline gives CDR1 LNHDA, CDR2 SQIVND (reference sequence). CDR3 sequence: CASSSGLA.

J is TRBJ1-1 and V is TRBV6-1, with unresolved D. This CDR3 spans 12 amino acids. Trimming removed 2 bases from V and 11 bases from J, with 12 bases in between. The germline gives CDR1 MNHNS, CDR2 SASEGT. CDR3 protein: CASSETDEKAFF. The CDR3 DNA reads TGTGCCAGCAGTGAAACGGACGAGAAGGCTTTCTTT.

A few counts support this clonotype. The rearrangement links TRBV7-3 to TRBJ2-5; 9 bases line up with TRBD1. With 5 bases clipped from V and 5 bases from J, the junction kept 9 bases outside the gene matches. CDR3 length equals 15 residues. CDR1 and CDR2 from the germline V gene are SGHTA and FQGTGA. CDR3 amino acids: CASSQGDRDVETQYF. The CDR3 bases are TGTGCCAGCAGCCAGGGGGACAGGGATGTGGAGACCCAGTACTTC.

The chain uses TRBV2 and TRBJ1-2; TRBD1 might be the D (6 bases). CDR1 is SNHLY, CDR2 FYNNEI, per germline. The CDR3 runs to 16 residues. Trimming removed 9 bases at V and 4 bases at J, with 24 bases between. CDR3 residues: CASSGDVSSDIYGYTF. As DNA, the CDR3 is TGTGCCAGTTCAGGGGATGTCAGCTCCGACATCTATGGCTACACCTTC.

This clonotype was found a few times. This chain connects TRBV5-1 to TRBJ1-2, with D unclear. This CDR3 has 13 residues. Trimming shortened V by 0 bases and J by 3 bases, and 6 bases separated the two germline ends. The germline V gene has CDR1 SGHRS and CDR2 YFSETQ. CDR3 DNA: TGCGCCAGCAGCTTGGTGGTAGACTATGGCTACACCTTC. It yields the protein CASSLVVDYGYTF.

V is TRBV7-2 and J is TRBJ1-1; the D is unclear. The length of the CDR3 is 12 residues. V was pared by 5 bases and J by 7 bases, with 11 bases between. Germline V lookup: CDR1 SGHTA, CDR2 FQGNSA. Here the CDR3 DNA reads TGTGCCAGCAGCGAACGCCGATTTGAAGCTTTCTTT. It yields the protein CASSERRFEAFF.

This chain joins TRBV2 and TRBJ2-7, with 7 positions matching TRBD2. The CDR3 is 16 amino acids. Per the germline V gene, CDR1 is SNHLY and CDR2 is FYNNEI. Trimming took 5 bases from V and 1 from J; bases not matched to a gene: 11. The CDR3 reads CASSPGRNKGSYEQYF. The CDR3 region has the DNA TGTGCCAGCAGTCCCGGGAGGAACAAGGGTTCCTACGAGCAGTACTTC.

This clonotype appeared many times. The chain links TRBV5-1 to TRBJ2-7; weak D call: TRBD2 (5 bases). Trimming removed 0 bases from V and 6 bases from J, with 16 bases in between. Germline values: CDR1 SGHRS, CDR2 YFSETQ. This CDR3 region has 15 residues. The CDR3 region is CASSLVGDAGLEQYF. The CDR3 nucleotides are TGCGCCAGCAGCTTGGTCGGTGATGCGGGCCTCGAGCAGTACTTC. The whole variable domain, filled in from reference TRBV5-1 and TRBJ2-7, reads KAGVTQTPRYLIKTRGQQVTLSCSPISGHRSVSWYQQTPGQGLQFLFEYFSETQRNKGNFPGRFSGRQFSNSRSEMNVSTLELGDSALYLCASSLVGDAGLEQYFGPGTRLTVT.

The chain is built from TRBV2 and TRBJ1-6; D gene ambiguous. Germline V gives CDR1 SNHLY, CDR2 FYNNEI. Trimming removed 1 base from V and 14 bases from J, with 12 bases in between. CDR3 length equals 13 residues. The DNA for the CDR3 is TGTGCCAGCAGTGAAGTGGGTAAATCATCCCTCCACTTT. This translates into CASSEVGKSSLHF.

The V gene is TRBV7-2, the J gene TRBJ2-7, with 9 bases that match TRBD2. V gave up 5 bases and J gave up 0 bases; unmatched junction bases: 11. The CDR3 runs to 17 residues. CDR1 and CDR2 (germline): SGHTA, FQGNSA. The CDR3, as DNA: TGTGCCAGCAGCCAAGATGCGGGGCGGGAGGGCTCCTACGAGCAGTACTTC. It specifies CASSQDAGREGSYEQYF.

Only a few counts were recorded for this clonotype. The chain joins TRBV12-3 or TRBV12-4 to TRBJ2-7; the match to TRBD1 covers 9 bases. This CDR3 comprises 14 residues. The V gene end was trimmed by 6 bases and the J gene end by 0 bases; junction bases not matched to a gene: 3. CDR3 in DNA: TGTGCCAGCAGAGGACAGGGGTTCTCCTACGAGCAGTACTTC. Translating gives CASRGQGFSYEQYF.

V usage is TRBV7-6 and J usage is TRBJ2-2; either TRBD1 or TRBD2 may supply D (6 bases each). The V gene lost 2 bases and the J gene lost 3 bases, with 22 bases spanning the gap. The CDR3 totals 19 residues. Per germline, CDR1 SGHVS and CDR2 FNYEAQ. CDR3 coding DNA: TGTGCCAGCAGCTTACACCATAGACCCCGGGGGCAGGACACCGGGGAGCTGTTTTTT. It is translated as CASSLHHRPRGQDTGELFF.

CDR3: CSARDLGGRTQETQYF. The CDR3 coding sequence is TGCAGTGCTAGGGACTTAGGGGGCAGAACCCAAGAGACCCAGTACTTC. The chain employs TRBV20-1 and TRBJ2-5, with TRBD1 matching 7 bases. Looked up from germline, CDR1 is DFQATT and CDR2 is SNEGSKA (reference sequence). This CDR3 is 16 amino acids long. V lost 3 bases, J lost 1 base, and 11 bases stayed unmatched.

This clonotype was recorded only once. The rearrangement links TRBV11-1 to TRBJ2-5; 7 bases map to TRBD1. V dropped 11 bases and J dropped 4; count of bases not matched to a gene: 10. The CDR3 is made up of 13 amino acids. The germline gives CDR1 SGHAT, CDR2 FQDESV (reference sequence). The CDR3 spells CASGTATAETQYF. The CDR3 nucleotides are TGTGCCTCCGGGACAGCGACCGCAGAGACCCAGTACTTC. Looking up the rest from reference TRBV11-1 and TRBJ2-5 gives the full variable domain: EAEVAQSPRYKITEKSQAVAFWCDPISGHATLYWYRQILGQGPELLVQFQDESVVDDSQLPKDRFSAERLKGVDSTLKIQPAELGDSAMYLCASGTATAETQYFGPGTRLLVL.

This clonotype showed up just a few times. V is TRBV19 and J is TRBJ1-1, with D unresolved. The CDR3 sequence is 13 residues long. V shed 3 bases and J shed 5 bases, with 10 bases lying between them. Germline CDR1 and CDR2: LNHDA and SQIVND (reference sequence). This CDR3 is CASSIVGRTEAFF. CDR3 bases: TGTGCCAGTAGTATTGTAGGTCGAACTGAAGCTTTCTTT.

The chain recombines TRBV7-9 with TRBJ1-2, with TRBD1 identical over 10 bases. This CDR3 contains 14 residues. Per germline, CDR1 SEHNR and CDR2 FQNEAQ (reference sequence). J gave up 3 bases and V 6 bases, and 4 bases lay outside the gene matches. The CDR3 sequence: CASSRQGAYYGYTF. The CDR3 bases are TGTGCCAGCAGTCGACAGGGGGCCTACTATGGCTACACCTTC.

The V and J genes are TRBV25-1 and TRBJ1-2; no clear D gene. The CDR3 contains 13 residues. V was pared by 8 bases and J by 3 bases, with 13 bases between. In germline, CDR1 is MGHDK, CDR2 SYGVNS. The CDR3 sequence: CASLTARDYGYTF. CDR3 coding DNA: TGTGCCAGCTTAACGGCGCGGGACTATGGCTACACCTTC.

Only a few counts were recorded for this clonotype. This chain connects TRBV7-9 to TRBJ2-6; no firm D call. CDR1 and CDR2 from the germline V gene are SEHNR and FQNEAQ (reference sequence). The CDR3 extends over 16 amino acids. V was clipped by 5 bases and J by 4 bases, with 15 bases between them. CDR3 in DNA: TGTGCCAGCAGCCCCCTACGTACTCTGGGGGCCAACGTCCTGACTTTC. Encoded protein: CASSPLRTLGANVLTF.

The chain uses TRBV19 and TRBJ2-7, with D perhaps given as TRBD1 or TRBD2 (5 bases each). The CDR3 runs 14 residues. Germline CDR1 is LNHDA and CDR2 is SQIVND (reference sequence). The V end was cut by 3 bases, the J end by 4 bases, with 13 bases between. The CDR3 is CASSMRGRTYEQYF. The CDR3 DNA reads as TGTGCCAGTAGTATGAGGGGACGGACATACGAGCAGTACTTC.

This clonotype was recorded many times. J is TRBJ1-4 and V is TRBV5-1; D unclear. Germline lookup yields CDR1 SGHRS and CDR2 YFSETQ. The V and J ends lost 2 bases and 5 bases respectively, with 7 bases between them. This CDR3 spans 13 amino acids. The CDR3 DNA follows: TGCGCCAGCAGCTTAACAGTGAATGAAAAACTGTTTTTT. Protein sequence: CASSLTVNEKLFF. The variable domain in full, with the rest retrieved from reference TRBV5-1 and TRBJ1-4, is KAGVTQTPRYLIKTRGQQVTLSCSPISGHRSVSWYQQTPGQGLQFLFEYFSETQRNKGNFPGRFSGRQFSNSRSEMNVSTLELGDSALYLCASSLTVNEKLFFGSGTQLSVL.

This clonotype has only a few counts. For the CDR3, the DNA is TGCAGTGCAGCCGCGGGCGGGAGAACGTACGAGCAGTACTTC. Translating gives CSAAAGGRTYEQYF. The chain uses TRBV20-1 and TRBJ2-7, with TRBD2 identical over 7 bases. There are 14 residues in the CDR3. J gave up 4 bases and V 6 bases, and 12 bases lay outside the gene matches. The germline V gene encodes CDR1 DFQATT and CDR2 SNEGSKA (reference sequence).

As DNA, the CDR3 is TGTGCCAGCTCATCGGTGGGGCAGAGTAGCAATCAGCCCCAGCATTTT. Its translation: CASSSVGQSSNQPQHF. This rearrangement joins TRBV2 to TRBJ1-5, with a weak D call TRBD1 (5 bases). Germline V CDR1 and CDR2: SNHLY, FYNNEI. V was cut by 8 bases and J by 0 bases, with 17 bases left in between. The CDR3 is made up of 16 amino acids.